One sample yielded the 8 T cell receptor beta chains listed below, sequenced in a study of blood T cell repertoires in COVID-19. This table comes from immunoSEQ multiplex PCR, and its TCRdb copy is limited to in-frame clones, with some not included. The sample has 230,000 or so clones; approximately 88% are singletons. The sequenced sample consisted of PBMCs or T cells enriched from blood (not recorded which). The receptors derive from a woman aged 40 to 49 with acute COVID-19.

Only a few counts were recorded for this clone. In DNA, the CDR3 is TGTGCCTACTCACACGGGGGACTACGGAACTATGGCTACACCTTC. Translated, it gives CAYSHGGLRNYGYTF. The J gene is TRBJ1-2, the V gene TRBV30; tentatively, D is TRBD1 (5 bases). Trimming pared 7 bases from V and 2 bases from J, leaving 20 bases between. Germline V gene sequence: CDR1 GTSNPN, CDR2 SVGIG (reference sequence). This CDR3 contains 15 residues.

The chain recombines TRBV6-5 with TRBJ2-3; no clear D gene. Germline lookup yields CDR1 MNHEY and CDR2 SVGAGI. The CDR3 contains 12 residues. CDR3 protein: CGSRSSTDTQYF. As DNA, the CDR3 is TGTGGGTCTAGGTCCAGCACAGATACGCAGTATTTT.

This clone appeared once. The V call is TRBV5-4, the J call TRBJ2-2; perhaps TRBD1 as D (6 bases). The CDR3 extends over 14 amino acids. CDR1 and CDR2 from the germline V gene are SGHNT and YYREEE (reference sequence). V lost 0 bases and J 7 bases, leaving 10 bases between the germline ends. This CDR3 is CASSLAGAGGELFF. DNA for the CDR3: TGTGCCAGCAGCTTGGCAGGGGCGGGCGGGGAGCTGTTTTTT.

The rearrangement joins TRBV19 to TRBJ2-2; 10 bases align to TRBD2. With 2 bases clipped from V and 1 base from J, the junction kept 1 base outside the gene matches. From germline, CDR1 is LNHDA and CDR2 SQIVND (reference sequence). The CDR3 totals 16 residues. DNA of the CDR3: TGTGCCAGTAGTATACGGACTAGCGGGAACACCGGGGAGCTGTTTTTT. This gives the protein CASSIRTSGNTGELFF.

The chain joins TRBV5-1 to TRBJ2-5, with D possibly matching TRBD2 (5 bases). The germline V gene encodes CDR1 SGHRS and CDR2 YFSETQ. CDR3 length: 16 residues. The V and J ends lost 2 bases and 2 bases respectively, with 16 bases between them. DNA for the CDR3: TGCGCCAGCAGCTTCGGAGCACGCGAGCGGCAAGAGACCCAGTACTTC. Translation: CASSFGARERQETQYF.

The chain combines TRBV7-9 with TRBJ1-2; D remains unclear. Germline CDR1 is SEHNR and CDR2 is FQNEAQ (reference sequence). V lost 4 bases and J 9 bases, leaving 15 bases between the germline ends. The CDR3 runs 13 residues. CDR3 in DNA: TGTGCCAGCAGCTCTAACATAGCGACGAGCTACACCTTC. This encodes CASSSNIATSYTF.

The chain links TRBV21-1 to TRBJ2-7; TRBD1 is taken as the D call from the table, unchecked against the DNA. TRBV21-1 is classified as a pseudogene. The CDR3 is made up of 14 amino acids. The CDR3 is CASSSGTEPREQYV. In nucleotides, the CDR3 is TGTGCCAGCAGCTCCGGGACAGAACCACGCGAGCAGTACGTC.

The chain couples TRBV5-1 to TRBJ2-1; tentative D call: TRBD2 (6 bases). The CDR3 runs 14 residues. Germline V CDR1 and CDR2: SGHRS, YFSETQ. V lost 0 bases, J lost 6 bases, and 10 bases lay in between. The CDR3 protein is CASSLAGGANEQFF. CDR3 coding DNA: TGCGCCAGCAGCTTGGCCGGCGGGGCCAATGAGCAGTTCTTC. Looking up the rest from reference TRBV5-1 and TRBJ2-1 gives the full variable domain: KAGVTQTPRYLIKTRGQQVTLSCSPISGHRSVSWYQQTPGQGLQFLFEYFSETQRNKGNFPGRFSGRQFSNSRSEMNVSTLELGDSALYLCASSLAGGANEQFFGPGTRLTVL.